This paragraph reports one TCR beta chain. This clonotype showed up many times. Its antigen is unknown. No much larger clonotype is one base removed from it; base qualities were not supplied. The data derive from a study of human T cells and chemical hapten exposure (dated by TCRdb to the early 2020s). Background for the entire study: For sensitization, 2% DPC in acetone was applied to a 2 cm by 2 cm area of upper inner arm skin. Weekly therapeutic DPC doses were additionally applied to the scalp of patients throughout the roughly 25-week study period. Blood was sampled from patients pre-sensitization (week 0) and at 2, 6 and about 24 weeks after DPC sensitization. For TCR sequencing, blood came from 25 to 35 alopecia patients at anywhere from one to four time points (pre-sensitization, 2, 6 and 24 weeks). Alopecia areata with under or over 50% scalp involvement, alopecia totalis and alopecia universalis were represented in the patient cohort, which was mostly female. Peripheral blood TCR repertoire changes were tracked in vivo in alopecia patients during primary and secondary sensitization to the hapten diphenylcyclopropenone (DPC). Libraries were pooled for sequencing, and per-sample TCR yields varied mainly because of small differences in library volumes within the pool. Patch testing on the upper back used Finn chambers containing 0.01% DPC, with scoring done after 6 days according to International Contact Dermatitis Research Group standards.

Taken with the paper, the label for time point translates to: patch test 1, 2 weeks after DPC sensitization. The sample's treatment or condition label, in plain terms: therapeutic diphenylcyclopropenone sensitization with weekly scalp DPC. At each patch-test visit, blood was drawn before the patch test was applied. To be eligible, patients had to be aged 18 to 70, diagnosed with alopecia and judged suitable for DPC therapy, while pregnant patients were excluded. Total RNA was extracted from unfractionated whole blood that had been collected in Tempus Blood RNA tubes. Library prep was done by RACE. Instrument used: NextSeq 500. During library preparation, unique molecular identifiers were attached to individual cDNA molecules so that TCRs could be counted quantitatively and reproducibly. Both TCR alpha and TCR beta chains were sequenced from each blood RNA sample. Regarding the original processing steps: Samples had a median of roughly 100,000 TCRs, with a range from roughly 23,224 to 700,000. The Decombinator software suite was used to annotate V, J and CDR3 in the TCR reads. Every sample was subsampled to the same number of TCRs (28,000) for the PS versus PT1 abundance plots. TCRs were defined as expanded if absent before sensitization and observed at least eight times at the 2-week time point. TCRdb trimmed public reads at Q25 via fastp, called clones via MiXCR and kept in-frame beta chains. All rows with the same CDR3 protein become a single entry with the most common DNA and genes. For this entry, the V and J calls and clone size follow TCRdb and not the study's own pipeline. The sample data list around 120,000 distinct CDR3 sequences, and more than 9.5% of these were observed just once. The leading ten clones occupy roughly 3.2% of the sample.

General study outcomes and caveats: Alopecia, a presumed autoimmune disease, was present in all patients, so the immune response of the patients might differ from that of healthy individuals. Repeated subsampling changed both the strength of the expansion versus patch-test correlation and the threshold at which that correlation became significant. DPC sensitization did not change the number of TCRs with a frequency above 1 in 1000, and there was no evidence of changes in global repertoire structure. Compared with pre-sensitization or healthy control sets, expanded TCRs formed significantly more large CDR3 similarity clusters, which is consistent with antigen-driven responses. Patch test score was positively correlated with the number of PT1 expanded TCRs, with significance at thresholds 8, 16 and 32 but not at 4.

The origin of this receptor is a woman between 40 and 55 years old with alopecia areata. Some clones in this sample may be carry-over from other donors' samples. Sample: whole blood, taken in connection with sensitization to the hapten diphenylcyclopropenone (DPC).

CDR3 region: CSAAGGSGYGYTF. The DNA reads TGCAGTGCCGCGGGGGGTAGCGGCTATGGCTACACCTTC. The receptor chain draws on TRBV20-1 and TRBJ1-2, and perhaps TRBD1 as D gene, on 5 matching bases. CDR1 and CDR2 are drawn from the germline V gene (reference sequence): DFQATT, SNEGSKA. Relative to germline, V is 6 bases shorter and J is 4 bases shorter, with 15 bases between their ends. Including the terminal cysteine and phenylalanine, the CDR3 comprises 13 residues. The read is trimmed to its CDR3 DNA, 39 bases read in frame from base 1.